These 7 T cell receptor beta chains were all obtained from the same sample, sequenced in a study of regulatory T cells in long-lasting Graves disease. Time point here: persistent/refractory GD, antithyroid drugs over 5 years with positive TRAb. PBMC RNA served as the TCR library source. HTBI primers from iRepertoire and Arm-PCR of CDR3 regions yielded the TCR beta libraries. Each CDR3 protein is one row after TCRdb ran MiXCR on the multiplex PCR reads. In the table there are around 460,000 distinct CDR3 sequences, around a fifth of which are singletons. The source was peripheral blood mononuclear cells (PBMCs), collected when the disease was refractory, from a patient treated with antithyroid drugs. All receptors come from a female donor with Graves disease.

The gene calls are TRBV29-1 and TRBJ1-4; TRBD1 is a possible D gene (5 bases). The germline CDR1 and CDR2 sequences are SQVTM and ANQGSEA. The CDR3 has 14 residues. Trimming removed 6 bases from V and 8 bases from J, with 19 bases in between. For the CDR3, the DNA is TGCAGCGTCAGGGCCGTGACATCGGAGGAAAAACTGTTTTTT. It specifies CSVRAVTSEEKLFF.

This clonotype showed up many times. This chain connects TRBV20-1 to TRBJ2-5; no clear D. V was trimmed by 6 bases and J by 2 bases, leaving 13 bases between them. The CDR3 is 13 residues long. Germline V CDR1 and CDR2: DFQATT, SNEGSKA (reference sequence). The CDR3 sequence is CSASTTQQETQYF. The DNA of the CDR3 is TGCAGTGCCTCCACCACTCAGCAAGAGACCCAGTACTTC.

This chain joins TRBV6-4 and TRBJ1-4; no clear D gene. Germline values: CDR1 MRHNA, CDR2 SNTAGT. Trimming pared 0 bases from V and 4 bases from J, leaving 12 bases between. The CDR3 spans 16 residues. The CDR3 DNA reads TGTGCCAGCAGTGACTCGTCCCAGGAGGTTAATGAAAAACTGTTTTTT. This sequence encodes CASSDSSQEVNEKLFF.

This clonotype occurred a few times. The genes are TRBV2 and TRBJ2-7; 7 nucleotides line up with TRBD2. This CDR3 has 16 amino acids. CDR1 and CDR2 (germline): SNHLY, FYNNEI. With 6 bases clipped from V and 2 bases from J, the junction kept 13 bases outside the gene matches. As DNA, the CDR3 is TGTGCCAGCAGCCCCTGGGGGAGCGGGACCCCCTACGAGCAGTACTTC. Its translation is CASSPWGSGTPYEQYF.

This clonotype was seen ten or more times. J is TRBJ2-6 and V is TRBV6-2 or TRBV6-3; perhaps TRBD2 as D (6 bases). Germline lookup yields CDR1 MNHEY and CDR2 SVGEGT. The CDR3 is 14 residues long. V lost 0 bases and J 12 bases, leaving 12 bases between the germline ends. This CDR3 is CASSYSGTGAVLTF. Here the CDR3 DNA reads TGTGCCAGCAGTTACTCGGGGACTGGAGCCGTCCTGACTTTC.

As concerns this clonotype: This may come from a read error, since a much larger clone is one base off. The chain is built from TRBV12-3 or TRBV12-4 and TRBJ1-1; D perhaps matches TRBD1 (5 bases). The CDR3 extends over 13 amino acids. CDR3 nucleotide sequence: TGTGCCAGCGGGGGACTATCAGCCACTGGAGCTTTCTTT. This gives the protein CASGGLSATGAFF.

With respect to this clonotype: Compared with germline, one end of the junction differs, possibly owing to a read error. V usage is TRBV11-2 and J usage is TRBJ2-7; D call uncertain. The CDR3 contains 15 residues. Looked up from germline, CDR1 is SGHAT and CDR2 is FQNNGV. In DNA form, the CDR3 reads TGTGCCAGCAGCCGACCACGAGGCGTTTCCTACGAGCAGTGCTTC. Its protein is CASSRPRGVSYEQCF.